The rows below give T cell receptor beta chains drawn from one sample of a study of cytomegalovirus exposure and HLA in healthy donors. Method: immunoSEQ multiplex PCR; TCRdb's copy keeps in-frame clones and lacks some. The table includes about 160,000 clones, roughly 85% detected once. The specimen was PBMCs. The receptors stem from a woman between 45 and 60 years old in good health and CMV-seropositive. The CDR3 runs from the conserved cysteine through the conserved F or W. D genes are given only for firm matches. Some rows mark clone size as missing; the rest say once, few, many or name a class of expanded clone.

J: TRBJ2-7; size: -; D: TRBD2; V: TRBV6-1; CDR3: CASSPAVAGGEQYF; DNA: TGTGCCAGCAGCCCTGCGGTAGCGGGAGGCGAGCAGTACTTC
J: TRBJ2-7; size: -; D: -; V: TRBV7-9; CDR3: CASSLASSYEQYF; DNA: TGTGCCAGCAGCTTGGCTAGCTCCTACGAGCAGTACTTC
J: TRBJ2-5; size: -; D: TRBD2; V: TRBV2; CDR3: CARQGLAPMEETQYF; DNA: TGTGCCAGACAGGGACTAGCCCCTATGGAAGAGACCCAGTACTTC
J: TRBJ2-3; size: once; D: -; V: TRBV2; CDR3: CASSQRFTDTQYF; DNA: TGTGCCAGCAGTCAACGGTTCACAGATACGCAGTATTTT
J: TRBJ2-5; size: -; D: TRBD1; V: TRBV23-1; CDR3: CASSQSGTEPKETQYF; DNA: TGCGCCAGCAGTCAATCGGGGACAGAGCCGAAAGAGACCCAGTACTTC
J: TRBJ2-1; size: -; D: TRBD2; V: TRBV19; CDR3: CASSPYSGSLTEQFF; DNA: TGTGCCAGTAGTCCTTATAGCGGGAGCTTGACTGAGCAGTTCTTC
J: TRBJ2-2; size: -; D: TRBD1; V: TRBV2; CDR3: CASSEGTGAGELFF; DNA: TGTGCCAGCAGTGAAGGGACAGGGGCCGGGGAGCTGTTTTTT
J: TRBJ2-1; size: -; D: TRBD2; V: TRBV19; CDR3: CASSIARAGGGYEQFF; DNA: TGTGCCAGTAGTATAGCAAGAGCGGGGGGGGGCTATGAGCAGTTCTTC
J: TRBJ2-7; size: -; D: TRBD1; V: TRBV28; CDR3: CASTSAGTGALEQYF; DNA: TGTGCCAGCACCTCTGCCGGGACAGGAGCTCTGGAGCAGTACTTC
J: TRBJ2-1; size: -; D: TRBD2; V: TRBV15; CDR3: CATSRVAGQGSAGYNEQFF; DNA: TGTGCCACCAGCAGAGTCGCAGGGCAAGGATCAGCGGGGTACAATGAGCAGTTCTTC
J: TRBJ2-7; size: -; D: TRBD1; V: TRBV2; CDR3: CASRGGTGGREQYF; DNA: TGTGCCAGCAGGGGAGGGACAGGGGGCCGCGAGCAGTACTTC
J: TRBJ2-3; size: -; D: -; V: TRBV28; CDR3: CASEAPGTDTQYF; DNA: TGTGCCAGCGAGGCTCCCGGCACAGATACGCAGTATTTT
J: TRBJ1-5; size: many; D: TRBD1; V: TRBV6-6; CDR3: CASTTGQGGPHQPQHF; DNA: TGTGCCAGCACTACAGGACAGGGCGGGCCCCATCAGCCCCAGCATTTT
J: TRBJ2-2; size: -; D: -; V: TRBV10-3; CDR3: CAISDDTHTGELFF; DNA: TGTGCCATCAGTGATGATACTCACACCGGGGAGCTGTTTTTT
J: TRBJ1-2; size: -; D: -; V: TRBV6-5; CDR3: CASSPPTLGYGYTF; DNA: TGTGCCAGCAGTCCCCCAACACTAGGGTATGGCTACACCTTC
J: TRBJ2-5; size: -; D: TRBD1; V: TRBV2; CDR3: CASRWDRQETQYF; DNA: TGTGCCAGCAGGTGGGACAGACAAGAGACCCAGTACTTC
J: TRBJ2-7; size: -; D: -; V: TRBV2; CDR3: CASSNYEQYF; DNA: TGTGCCAGCAGCAACTACGAGCAGTACTTC
J: TRBJ2-7; size: -; D: -; V: TRBV5-4; CDR3: CASSRQGITDDEQYF; DNA: TGTGCCAGCAGCCGGCAGGGGATTACCGACGACGAGCAGTACTTC
J: TRBJ2-7; size: -; D: -; V: TRBV10-3; CDR3: CAISGPPGGGTYEQYF; DNA: TGTGCCATCAGCGGTCCCCCCGGGGGAGGAACCTACGAGCAGTACTTC
J: TRBJ1-2; size: -; D: TRBD1; V: TRBV10-3; CDR3: CAIREDRAGNGYTF; DNA: TGTGCCATCAGGGAAGACAGGGCGGGTAATGGCTACACCTTC
J: TRBJ2-6; size: -; D: -; V: TRBV5-6; CDR3: CASSLVGGSGANVLTF; DNA: TGTGCCAGTAGCTTGGTCGGGGGATCTGGGGCCAACGTCCTGACTTTC
J: TRBJ1-1; size: -; D: TRBD1; V: TRBV10-1; CDR3: CASSEFSLGTGAEAFF; DNA: TGCGCCAGCAGTGAGTTCTCCCTCGGGACAGGGGCTGAAGCTTTCTTT
J: TRBJ2-7; size: few; D: TRBD2; V: TRBV19; CDR3: CASSSRGGAYEQYF; DNA: TGTGCCAGTAGTTCCCGGGGAGGGGCCTACGAGCAGTACTTC
J: TRBJ1-5; size: -; D: -; V: TRBV5-6; CDR3: CASSLGQGIIGNQPQHF; DNA: TGTGCCAGCAGCTTGGGTCAGGGGATTATCGGCAATCAGCCCCAGCATTTT
J: TRBJ1-2; size: -; D: -; V: TRBV29-1; CDR3: CSVDSYGYTF; DNA: TGCAGCGTTGACAGCTATGGCTACACCTTC
J: TRBJ2-1; size: -; D: -; V: TRBV4-1; CDR3: CASSPGGSLRNEQFF; DNA: TGCGCCAGCAGCCCCGGCGGCTCCCTTAGGAATGAGCAGTTCTTC
J: TRBJ1-2; size: once; D: TRBD1; V: TRBV7-8; CDR3: CASSQRQGLNGYTF; DNA: TGTGCCAGCAGCCAACGACAGGGTTTAAATGGCTACACCTTC
J: TRBJ2-2; size: -; D: -; V: TRBV2; CDR3: CASIRGGITGELFF; DNA: TGTGCCAGTATCCGTGGAGGGATCACCGGGGAGCTGTTTTTT
J: TRBJ1-2; size: -; D: -; V: TRBV6-1; CDR3: CASSDTGDALPNYGYTF; DNA: TGTGCCAGCAGTGACACAGGAGACGCTTTACCTAACTATGGCTACACCTTC
J: TRBJ1-2; size: -; D: TRBD1; V: TRBV4-3; CDR3: CASSPGQGHYGYTF; DNA: TGCGCCAGCAGCCCAGGACAGGGACACTATGGCTACACCTTC
J: TRBJ2-2; size: -; D: -; V: TRBV29-1; CDR3: CSVKMESNTGELFF; DNA: TGCAGCGTTAAAATGGAGAGCAACACCGGGGAGCTGTTTTTT
J: TRBJ1-1; size: few; D: -; V: TRBV10-2; CDR3: CASSDWGGAGVAFF; DNA: TGCGCCAGCAGTGACTGGGGGGGCGCAGGGGTAGCTTTCTTT
J: TRBJ2-7; size: few; D: -; V: TRBV5-6; CDR3: CASSLYLGGPYEQYF; DNA: TGTGCCAGCAGCTTGTATTTGGGAGGACCCTACGAGCAGTACTTC
J: TRBJ1-2; size: -; D: -; V: TRBV12-5; CDR3: CASGSGTANYGYTF; DNA: TGTGCTAGTGGTTCCGGGACTGCTAACTATGGCTACACCTTC